This TCR beta chain came from a study of identical twins. The CDR3 is 15 residues long. Trimming removed 11 bases from V and 0 bases from J, with 17 bases in between. CDR1 and CDR2 from the germline V gene are SGHVS and FQNEAQ. General observations from the study: Cord blood beta clonotypes present at high abundance carried fewer insertions; no such pattern appeared in memory repertoires.

Carrying unique molecular identifiers, the cDNA also gained a universal primer site through template switching. TCRdb independently ran MiXCR on the 5' RACE reads; one entry per CDR3 protein. The sample records around 340,000 distinct CDR3 sequences, roughly 12% being singletons. In regard to this clonotype: Its specificity is unknown.

This same sample was also taken into another study, of yellow fever vaccine responses in identical twins. That work states: Twins reportedly showed a vaccine T cell response that seemed partly convergent and partly personalized.

This TCR derives from a young woman in good health. Sequencing was performed on CD8+ T cells sorted from blood. The chain is built from TRBV7-8 and TRBJ2-1; no definite D call. As DNA, the CDR3 is TGTGCCTCGCTTCGCGTACCCACCTCCTACAATGAGCAGTTCTTC. Translated, it gives CASLRVPTSYNEQFF.